The 22 T cell receptor beta chains reported below all come from one sample, sequenced in a study of T cells in Graves' hyperthyroidism and ophthalmopathy. From RNA transcripts, TCR beta CDR3 regions were amplified. Initially, a first-round RT-PCR of the TCR CDR3 employed the HTBI primer set. TCRdb re-derived calls from the multiplex PCR reads in MiXCR, one entry per CDR3 protein. The sample carries about 640,000 distinct CDR3 sequences, 13% to 15% recorded once. The specimen sequenced was blood. Receptor source: a woman between 50 and 59 years old with Graves' ophthalmopathy.

Many counts were recorded for this clonotype. The rearrangement links TRBV2 to TRBJ2-1; D gene unclear. The CDR3 consists of 10 residues. V lost 8 bases and J lost 6, with 5 bases in between. From germline, CDR1 is SNHLY and CDR2 FYNNEI. The CDR3 DNA sequence: TGTGCCAGCGGCGTCAATGAGCAGTTCTTC. It is translated as CASGVNEQFF.

This clonotype was observed a few times. The chain uses TRBV27 and TRBJ1-1, with D perhaps matching TRBD1 (6 bases). Germline-derived CDR1 and CDR2 are MNHEY and SMNVEV (reference sequence). The V end lost 4 bases, the J end lost 1 base, and 16 bases lay between the germline ends. The CDR3 is 16 amino acids. The CDR3 loop is CASSSPPGQPNTEAFF. CDR3 nucleotides: TGTGCCAGCAGTTCACCCCCGGGACAACCGAACACTGAAGCTTTCTTT.

This clonotype was found many times. This chain links TRBV27 with TRBJ2-2, with TRBD1 matching 11 bases. Germline V gene data show CDR1 as MNHEY and CDR2 as SMNVEV (reference sequence). The V gene end was trimmed by 3 bases and the J gene end by 7 bases; junction bases not matched to a gene: 7. This CDR3 comprises 16 residues. CDR3 bases: TGTGCCAGCAGTTTCTACAGGACAGGGGGCTTCGGGGAGCTGTTTTTT. It specifies CASSFYRTGGFGELFF.

The rearrangement joins TRBV4-1 to TRBJ2-1, with a weak D call TRBD2 (7 bases). The length of the CDR3 is 16 residues. The V gene lost 6 bases and the J gene lost 6 bases, with 21 bases spanning the gap. Germline V gene data show CDR1 as MGHRA and CDR2 as YSYEKL. CDR3 sequence (DNA): TGCGCCAGCAGACAACTACTAGGGGGAGGGCGCAATGAGCAGTTCTTC. Its translation is CASRQLLGGGRNEQFF.

The rearrangement links TRBV13 to TRBJ2-1; D not certain. The CDR3 spans 15 residues. Per the germline V gene, CDR1 is PRHDT and CDR2 is FYEKMQ (reference sequence). V gave up 6 bases and J gave up 0 bases, with 12 bases separating them. The CDR3 spells CASSPPLSSYNEQFF. CDR3 bases: TGTGCCAGCAGTCCCCCACTAAGCTCCTACAATGAGCAGTTCTTC.

This clonotype came up a few times. This chain uses TRBV15 with TRBJ2-7; D is unclear. The CDR3 runs to 13 residues. The germline V gene has CDR1 LNHNV and CDR2 YYDKDF (reference sequence). Trimming took off 4 bases at V and 3 bases at J, with 10 bases between the two ends. Here the CDR3 DNA reads TGTGCCACCAGCACCCCCCCCGTCTACGAGCAGTACTTC. Residues: CATSTPPVYEQYF.

V usage is TRBV6-1 and J usage is TRBJ1-3, with no clear D. CDR3 size: 15 residues. Trimming removed 7 bases from V and 2 bases from J, with 15 bases in between. The germline V gene encodes CDR1 MNHNS and CDR2 SASEGT. CDR3 in amino acids: CASTEVAGAGNTIYF. The CDR3 coding sequence is TGTGCCAGCACCGAGGTGGCGGGTGCTGGAAACACCATATATTTT.

This clonotype was counted only a few times. The V call is TRBV20-1, the J call TRBJ1-5, with unresolved D. The CDR3 runs 15 residues. V was pared by 0 bases and J by 3 bases, with 12 bases between. Germline V gives CDR1 DFQATT, CDR2 SNEGSKA (reference sequence). CDR3 in DNA: TGCAGTGCTAGAGAGGCCGGGTCGGTCAATCAGCCCCAGCATTTT. Its protein product is CSAREAGSVNQPQHF.

The V call is TRBV10-3, the J call TRBJ2-1; 9 bases match TRBD2. The CDR3 covers 13 residues. The V segment lost 10 bases and the J segment 8 bases; nucleotides outside the gene matches: 9. Per the germline V gene, CDR1 is ENHRY and CDR2 is SYGVKD. Here the CDR3 DNA reads TGTGCCACCTCGGCGGGAGGGATAGATGAGCAGTTCTTC. Amino acid sequence: CATSAGGIDEQFF.

This clonotype was recorded at least ten times. The chain uses TRBV28 and TRBJ1-1, with 12 bases that match TRBD1. V lost 5 bases and J lost 7; bases outside the gene matches: 11. The CDR3 is 16 amino acids. Germline lookup yields CDR1 MDHEN and CDR2 SYDVKM. CDR3 coding DNA: TGTGCCAGCAGTCCCCCCGGGACAGGGGGCGTCAGTGAAGCTTTCTTT. It encodes CASSPPGTGGVSEAFF.

There are many counts of this clonotype. The chain carries TRBV11-1 and TRBJ2-1; 7 positions agree with TRBD1. V dropped 7 bases and J dropped 6; count of bases not matched to a gene: 6. The CDR3 has 13 amino acids. The germline gives CDR1 SGHAT, CDR2 FQDESV (reference sequence). The CDR3 protein is CASTSGTVNEQFF. CDR3 coding DNA: TGTGCCAGCACCTCCGGGACAGTCAATGAGCAGTTCTTC.

The rearrangement joins TRBV24-1 to TRBJ2-7; no firm D call. There are 13 residues in the CDR3. With 4 bases removed from V and 3 bases from J, the gap between germline ends came to 9 bases. Germline V gene data show CDR1 as KGHDR and CDR2 as SFDVKD. CDR3 sequence reads: CATSEGGIYEQYF. The CDR3 region has the DNA TGTGCCACCAGTGAGGGTGGGATCTACGAGCAGTACTTC.

This rearrangement joins TRBV6-1 to TRBJ2-7; D remains ambiguous. The germline V gene encodes CDR1 MNHNS and CDR2 SASEGT. V lost 7 bases to trimming and J lost 2 bases, with 12 bases between them. This CDR3 contains 13 residues. CDR3 nucleotide sequence: TGTGCCAGCAACTGGGAACCAGCCTACGAGCAGTACTTC. Translated, it gives CASNWEPAYEQYF.

This clonotype turned up a few times. The CDR3 DNA sequence: TGTGCCAGCAAGGTGTTTGGACAGGGGAGGTCCTATAATTCACCCCTCCACTTT. It specifies CASKVFGQGRSYNSPLHF. The genes are TRBV27 and TRBJ1-6, with 9 bases fitting TRBD1. The V segment lost 7 bases and the J segment 1 base; nucleotides outside the gene matches: 11. This CDR3 comprises 18 residues. Per germline, CDR1 MNHEY and CDR2 SMNVEV (reference sequence).

About this clonotype itself: One junction end disagrees with the germline gene, perhaps due to a read error. Here the CDR3 reads CASSVGGSSCNEQFF. The CDR3 DNA follows: TGTGCCAGCAGCGTAGGTGGTTCATCCTGCAATGAGCAGTTCTTC. The chain joins TRBV9 to TRBJ2-1; no definite D call. This CDR3 has 15 amino acids. Germline CDR1 SGDLS, CDR2 YYNGEE.

This clonotype has ten or more counts. J is TRBJ2-7 and V is TRBV28; 10 nucleotides line up with TRBD1. Germline V gene data show CDR1 as MDHEN and CDR2 as SYDVKM. The V gene end was trimmed by 8 bases and the J gene end by 5 bases; junction bases not matched to a gene: 9. This CDR3 spans 14 amino acids. The CDR3 sequence is CASLRGTGVHEQYF. The DNA of the CDR3 is TGTGCCAGCCTCCGTGGGACAGGGGTCCACGAGCAGTACTTC. Based on the CDR3 plus reference TRBV28 and TRBJ2-7, the full variable domain is DVKVTQSSRYLVKRTGEKVFLECVQDMDHENMFWYRQDPGLGLRLIYFSYDVKMKEKGDIPEGYSVSREKKERFSLILESASTNQTSMYLCASLRGTGVHEQYFGPGTRLTVT.

The chain employs TRBV19 and TRBJ2-7; maybe TRBD2 (6 bases). CDR3 size: 17 residues. From germline, CDR1 is LNHDA and CDR2 SQIVND (reference sequence). V shed 6 bases and J shed 6 bases, with 27 bases lying between them. CDR3 sequence (DNA): TGTGCCAGTAGCTCTCATCCTCCGGGACTGAACCCTTCCGAGCAGTACTTC. Translated, it gives CASSSHPPGLNPSEQYF.

This clonotype was observed at least ten times. The rearrangement uses TRBV18 and TRBJ1-2; no clear D gene. CDR1 and CDR2 (germline): KGHSH, LQKENI. CDR3 length equals 11 residues. Between the trimmed V and J ends, which lost 6 bases and 6 bases, there was a span of 8 bases. The CDR3 here is CASSLRDGYTF. In DNA, the CDR3 is TGTGCCAGCTCCCTTAGGGATGGCTACACCTTC.

This clonotype was recorded at least ten times. This rearrangement joins TRBV11-1 to TRBJ2-1; 12 bases map to TRBD2. Germline V CDR1 and CDR2: SGHAT, FQDESV (reference sequence). This CDR3 has 16 amino acids. V lost 5 bases, J lost 5 bases, and 7 bases stayed unmatched. The CDR3 DNA follows: TGTGCCAGCAGCCCGGGGACTAGCGGGCAAAACAATGAGCAGTTCTTC. Translation gives CASSPGTSGQNNEQFF.

Regarding this clonotype: A read error may explain this, as a much larger clone is one base away. The chain joins TRBV24-1 to TRBJ1-5, with D hard to call. The CDR3 extends over 12 amino acids. Germline V gives CDR1 KGHDR, CDR2 SFDVKD. The CDR3 DNA sequence: TGTGCCACCAGTGACCCTAATCATCCCCAGCATTTT. This encodes CATSDPNHPQHF.

There are a few counts of this clonotype. V usage is TRBV10-3 and J usage is TRBJ1-2; tentatively, D is TRBD1 (5 bases). The CDR3 has 12 residues. V gave up 8 bases and J gave up 6 bases, with 13 bases separating them. Germline V CDR1 and CDR2: ENHRY, SYGVKD. The CDR3 is CAIQTGTHGYTF. CDR3 DNA sequence: TGTGCCATCCAAACAGGAACCCATGGCTACACCTTC.

This clonotype was seen repeatedly, ten times or more. This sequence joins TRBV7-9 and TRBJ2-7; 7 bases align to TRBD2. Germline CDR1 is SEHNR and CDR2 is FQNEAQ (reference sequence). With V trimmed by 5 bases and J by 7 bases, 11 bases remained unmatched. The CDR3 contains 14 residues. This CDR3 is CASSPGTTIREQYF. CDR3 DNA sequence: TGTGCCAGCAGCCCCGGGACTACAATACGAGAGCAGTACTTC.